One and the same sample provided the 9 T cell receptor beta chains below, sequenced in a study of Ad26.COV2.S vaccination and SARS-CoV-2 variants (dated by TCRdb to the early 2020s). Library prep was done by the immunoSEQ multiplex PCR assay. As stored in TCRdb, this immuneACCESS dataset retains in-frame rearrangements with V and J assigned. A fraction of the clones does not appear; measured against another copy, unresolved V genes explain less than half of the discrepancy, and the remainder lacks a known reason. Within this sample are around 100,000 clones, with around three quarters of them counted one time only. In total, the top ten clones hold about 18% of the sample. The time point tag for this specimen amounts to: individuals recovered from natural SARS-CoV-2 infection. The material was peripheral blood, obtained after recovery from COVID-19. The receptor set was obtained from a human donor who had recovered from COVID-19.

The V and J genes are TRBV7-9 and TRBJ1-4; a weak D match, TRBD1 (5 bases). The CDR3 runs to 14 residues. Trimming shortened V by 5 bases and J by 3 bases, and 10 bases separated the two germline ends. The V gene's germline CDR1 is SEHNR and CDR2 FQNEAQ (reference sequence). CDR3 region: CASSAGPPNEKLFF. The DNA of the CDR3 is TGTGCCAGCAGCGCAGGGCCCCCTAATGAAAAACTGTTTTTT.

Judged by abundance, this clone is medium-sized (0.01 to 0.1%). The chain employs TRBV6-1 and TRBJ2-7; TRBD1 might be the D (6 bases). The V end was cut by 2 bases, the J end by 3 bases, with 14 bases between. The CDR3 has 15 amino acids. The germline CDR1 and CDR2 sequences are MNHNS and SASEGT. The CDR3: CASSESGVGGYEQYF. CDR3 nucleotide sequence: TGTGCCAGCAGTGAAAGTGGGGTAGGGGGCTACGAGCAGTACTTC.

The chain has TRBV2 and TRBJ2-5; 13 bases are a match to TRBD2. Germline V lookup: CDR1 SNHLY, CDR2 FYNNEI. The junction had 8 bases not matched to a gene; V was cut back by 7 bases and J by 3 bases. The CDR3 is 16 amino acids. CDR3 bases: TGTGCCAGCACCAGGACTAGCGGGGGACCAGAAGAGACCCAGTACTTC. Translating gives CASTRTSGGPEETQYF.

The V call is TRBV19, the J call TRBJ1-1; 9 nucleotides match TRBD1. V gave up 9 bases and J gave up 5 bases; unmatched junction bases: 4. Germline V lookup: CDR1 LNHDA, CDR2 SQIVND (reference sequence). This CDR3 comprises 12 residues. CDR3 sequence reads: CASKGQGTEAFF. The CDR3 DNA is TGTGCCAGCAAGGGACAGGGAACTGAAGCTTTCTTT.

The chain is built from TRBV9 and TRBJ2-3; D might be TRBD1 (6 bases). This CDR3 has 14 amino acids. The germline CDR1 and CDR2 sequences are SGDLS and YYNGEE. Trimming removed 3 bases at V and 5 bases at J, with 13 bases between. In DNA form, the CDR3 reads TGTGCCAGCAGCGCACAGGGTTACCAAGATACGCAGTATTTT. It translates to CASSAQGYQDTQYF.

CDR3 in DNA: TGTGCCAGCAGCCAAGAGGCAGGGGGCCATGGCTACACCTTC. Translating gives CASSQEAGGHGYTF. The chain joins TRBV3-1 (or the pseudogene TRBV3-2) to TRBJ1-2; 8 bases are a match to TRBD1. The germline V gene has CDR1 LGHDT and CDR2 YNNKEL (reference sequence). With V trimmed by 0 bases and J by 6 bases, 3 bases remained unmatched. The CDR3 sequence is 14 residues long.

The chain employs TRBV11-1 and TRBJ2-2, with 9 bases lining up with TRBD1. In germline, CDR1 is SGHAT, CDR2 FQDESV (reference sequence). This CDR3 is built from 16 residues. V trimming: 5 bases; J trimming: 4 bases; junction bases outside the gene matches: 8. The CDR3 is CASSPGQGRGTGELFF. CDR3 DNA sequence: TGTGCCAGCAGCCCGGGACAGGGAAGAGGCACCGGGGAGCTGTTTTTT.

This chain uses TRBV5-6 with TRBJ2-7; TRBD1 agrees at 12 bases. The length of the CDR3 is 15 residues. After removal of 1 base from V and 5 bases from J, the junction contained 4 bases not matched to a gene. Germline assignment: CDR1 SGHDT and CDR2 YYEEEE. In nucleotides, the CDR3 is TGTGCCAGCAGCTTGTATGGGACAGGGGGCGACGAGCAGTACTTC. Its protein product is CASSLYGTGGDEQYF. Full variable domain (missing parts from reference TRBV5-6 and TRBJ2-7): DAGVTQSPTHLIKTRGQQVTLRCSPKSGHDTVSWYQQALGQGPQFIFQYYEEEERQRGNFPDRFSGHQFPNYSSELNVNALLLGDSALYLCASSLYGTGGDEQYFGPGTRLTVT.

CDR3 in amino acids: CASSQEWGETQYF. The CDR3 nucleotides are TGTGCCAGCAGCCAAGAATGGGGGGAGACCCAGTACTTC. The V and J genes are TRBV14 and TRBJ2-5; either TRBD1 or TRBD2 may fit D (5 bases each). Germline V CDR1 and CDR2: SGHDN, FVKESK. The CDR3 covers 13 residues. Deletions cut 0 bases from V and 5 bases from J, with 7 bases between.